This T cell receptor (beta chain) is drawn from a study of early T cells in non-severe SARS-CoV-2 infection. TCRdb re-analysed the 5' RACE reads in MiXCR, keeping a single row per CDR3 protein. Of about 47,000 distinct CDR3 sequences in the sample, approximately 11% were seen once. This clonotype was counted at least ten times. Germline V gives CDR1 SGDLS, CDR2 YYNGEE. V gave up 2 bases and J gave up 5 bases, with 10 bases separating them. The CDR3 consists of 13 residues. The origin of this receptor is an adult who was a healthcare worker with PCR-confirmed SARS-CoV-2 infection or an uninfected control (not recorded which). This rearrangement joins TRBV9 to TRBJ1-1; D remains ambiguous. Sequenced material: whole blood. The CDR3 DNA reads TGTGCCAGCAGCGTCTGGCCGGGAACTGAAGCTTTCTTT. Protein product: CASSVWPGTEAFF.